Listed below are T cell receptor beta chains from one sample, sequenced in a study of shared clonotypes between healthy human individuals. Only in-frame clones appear in the TCRdb table, and some are missing; sequencing was by immunoSEQ multiplex PCR. The sample gives millions of clones, about 95% of which show up once; around 0.13% is in the top ten. The specimen sequenced was naive CD4+ T cells sorted from blood. Receptors originate from a young man in good health. CDR3s include the opening cysteine and the closing phenylalanine or tryptophan. D genes are given only for firm matches. Clone size is stated in some rows and not others, as once, few, many or a class when expanded.

V gene: TRBV4-3
clone size: -
D gene: TRBD1
J gene: TRBJ1-5
CDR3 DNA: TGCGCCAGCAGCCATGGGACAGGCAATCAGCCCCAGCATTTT
CDR3 protein: CASSHGTGNQPQHF

V gene: TRBV9
clone size: -
D gene: -
J gene: TRBJ2-1
CDR3 DNA: TGTGCCAGCAGCGTACTGGACCGCAGCTCCTACAATGAGCAGTTCTTC
CDR3 protein: CASSVLDRSSYNEQFF

V gene: TRBV6-1
clone size: -
D gene: -
J gene: TRBJ2-3
CDR3 DNA: TGTGCCAGCAACGGGGGCCCCCACACAGATACGCAGTATTTT
CDR3 protein: CASNGGPHTDTQYF

V gene: TRBV7-9
clone size: -
D gene: -
J gene: TRBJ2-5
CDR3 DNA: TGTGCCAGCAGCTCCCACGGGCTACAAGAGACCCAGTACTTC
CDR3 protein: CASSSHGLQETQYF

V gene: TRBV18
clone size: -
D gene: -
J gene: TRBJ2-2
CDR3 DNA: TGTGCCAGCTCGGTAACCGGAAACACCGGGGAGCTGTTTTTT
CDR3 protein: CASSVTGNTGELFF

V gene: TRBV7-9
clone size: -
D gene: -
J gene: TRBJ2-3
CDR3 DNA: TGTGCCAGCAGCCCCGAGGTACACACAGATACGCAGTATTTT
CDR3 protein: CASSPEVHTDTQYF

V gene: TRBV28
clone size: -
D gene: -
J gene: TRBJ2-7
CDR3 DNA: TGTGCCAGCAGTTTACGGGATTACTACGAGCAGTACTTC
CDR3 protein: CASSLRDYYEQYF

V gene: TRBV2
clone size: -
D gene: TRBD2
J gene: TRBJ2-7
CDR3 DNA: TGTGCCAGCAGTGGGGGGGGAATGCCCTACGAGCAGTACTTC
CDR3 protein: CASSGGGMPYEQYF

V gene: TRBV30
clone size: -
D gene: -
J gene: TRBJ2-5
CDR3 DNA: TGTGCCTGGAGTGTACGGCCAGGGGTGGGAGAGACCCAGTACTTC
CDR3 protein: CAWSVRPGVGETQYF

V gene: TRBV19
clone size: -
D gene: -
J gene: TRBJ1-4
CDR3 DNA: TGTGCCAGTAGTATTGGGGCTCAGGGGAAACTGTTTTTT
CDR3 protein: CASSIGAQGKLFF

V gene: TRBV7-2
clone size: -
D gene: TRBD1
J gene: TRBJ1-1
CDR3 DNA: TGTGCCAGCAGCTTAATGACAGGGCCCATGAACACTGAAGCTTTCTTT
CDR3 protein: CASSLMTGPMNTEAFF

V gene: TRBV18
clone size: -
D gene: TRBD2
J gene: TRBJ2-2
CDR3 DNA: TGTGCCAGCTCACCACAGAGACTAGCAAGCAGCACCGGGGAGCTGTTTTTT
CDR3 protein: CASSPQRLASSTGELFF

V gene: TRBV2
clone size: -
D gene: TRBD1
J gene: TRBJ1-1
CDR3 DNA: TGTGCCAGCAAGTTGGACAGGGAAGCTTTCTTT
CDR3 protein: CASKLDREAFF

V gene: TRBV4-2
clone size: -
D gene: TRBD2
J gene: TRBJ2-7
CDR3 DNA: TGTGCCAGCAGCCAAGACCACAGGACTAGCGCGGGAGTGATCAACGAGCAGTACTTC
CDR3 protein: CASSQDHRTSAGVINEQYF

V gene: TRBV21-1
clone size: -
D gene: -
J gene: TRBJ2-7
CDR3 DNA: TGTGCCAGCAGCAAAGATACAAGGGATGACGAGCAGTACTTC
CDR3 protein: CASSKDTRDDEQYF

V gene: TRBV28
clone size: -
D gene: TRBD1
J gene: TRBJ1-1
CDR3 DNA: TGTGCCAGCAGTTTATTCGGGACAGGGAGTCGGGCTTTCTTT
CDR3 protein: CASSLFGTGSRAFF

V gene: TRBV5-1
clone size: once
D gene: -
J gene: TRBJ2-2
CDR3 DNA: TGCGCCAGCAGCTTGGTCGGGGTACCGAACACCGGGGAGCTGTTTTTT
CDR3 protein: CASSLVGVPNTGELFF

V gene: TRBV7-2
clone size: -
D gene: TRBD1
J gene: TRBJ2-7
CDR3 DNA: TGTGCCAGCAGCATGGGACAGGTGTGGGGCGAGCAGTACTTC
CDR3 protein: CASSMGQVWGEQYF

V gene: TRBV2
clone size: -
D gene: TRBD2
J gene: TRBJ2-2
CDR3 DNA: TGTGCCATACTTAGCGGGAACCCCTCGAACACCGGGGAGCTGTTTTTT
CDR3 protein: CAILSGNPSNTGELFF

V gene: TRBV7-2
clone size: once
D gene: TRBD1
J gene: TRBJ2-5
CDR3 DNA: TGTGCCAGCAGACAAGCAGGGGGAAAAGAGACCCAGTACTTC
CDR3 protein: CASRQAGGKETQYF

V gene: TRBV15
clone size: -
D gene: -
J gene: TRBJ1-1
CDR3 DNA: TGTGCCACCAGCACTTCCTATGGGACTGAAGCTTTCTTT
CDR3 protein: CATSTSYGTEAFF

V gene: TRBV27
clone size: -
D gene: TRBD1
J gene: TRBJ1-1
CDR3 DNA: TGTGCCAGCAGTTTATCCCGACAGGGGGGGTGGACTGAAGCTTTCTTT
CDR3 protein: CASSLSRQGGWTEAFF

V gene: TRBV29-1
clone size: -
D gene: TRBD1
J gene: TRBJ2-4
CDR3 DNA: TGCAGCGTTGAAGATCCAGGGGGACGGGACATTCAGTACTTC
CDR3 protein: CSVEDPGGRDIQYF

V gene: TRBV5-1
clone size: -
D gene: TRBD1
J gene: TRBJ2-7
CDR3 DNA: TGCGCCAGCAGCTTGGCGGACAGGGTAGGAGAGCAGTACTTC
CDR3 protein: CASSLADRVGEQYF

V gene: TRBV10-3
clone size: -
D gene: TRBD2
J gene: TRBJ2-5
CDR3 DNA: TGTGCCATCAGTGAGTCACAGCGGGGGCAAGAGACCCAGTACTTC
CDR3 protein: CAISESQRGQETQYF

V gene: TRBV6-5
clone size: -
D gene: -
J gene: TRBJ1-6
CDR3 DNA: TGTGCCAGCAGTCCGGGGTTCTCCTATAATTCACCCCTCCACTTT
CDR3 protein: CASSPGFSYNSPLHF

V gene: TRBV18
clone size: -
D gene: TRBD1
J gene: TRBJ1-2
CDR3 DNA: TGTGCCAGCTCCCCGGGACAGGGGTGGTATGGCTACACCTTC
CDR3 protein: CASSPGQGWYGYTF

V gene: TRBV18
clone size: -
D gene: -
J gene: TRBJ2-5
CDR3 DNA: TGTGCCAGCTCACCACCGGTTCAAATGGAGACCCAGTACTTC
CDR3 protein: CASSPPVQMETQYF

V gene: TRBV5-1
clone size: -
D gene: TRBD1
J gene: TRBJ2-7
CDR3 DNA: TGCGCCAGCTCCCAATCCGGGACAGGGGGCCTCGAGCAGTACTTC
CDR3 protein: CASSQSGTGGLEQYF

V gene: TRBV28
clone size: -
D gene: -
J gene: TRBJ1-2
CDR3 DNA: TGTGCCGGTGATTCGGGGGGCAAGGCTGGCTACACCTTC
CDR3 protein: CAGDSGGKAGYTF

V gene: TRBV30
clone size: once
D gene: TRBD2
J gene: TRBJ2-7
CDR3 DNA: TGTGCCTGGAGCCGGGCGGGGGCCTACGAGCAGTACTTC
CDR3 protein: CAWSRAGAYEQYF

V gene: TRBV30
clone size: -
D gene: -
J gene: TRBJ2-2
CDR3 DNA: TGTGCCTGGAGGGAAGGGACCGGGGAGCTGTTTTTT
CDR3 protein: CAWREGTGELFF

V gene: TRBV30
clone size: -
D gene: TRBD2
J gene: TRBJ2-3
CDR3 DNA: TGTGCCTGGAGTGTAGGGGGTAGCGGGAGCTTGGGCACAGATACGCAGTATTTT
CDR3 protein: CAWSVGGSGSLGTDTQYF

V gene: TRBV11-2
clone size: -
D gene: -
J gene: TRBJ1-1
CDR3 DNA: TGTGCCAGCAGCTTAGCTGCCCAGATGAACACTGAAGCTTTCTTT
CDR3 protein: CASSLAAQMNTEAFF

V gene: TRBV7-9
clone size: -
D gene: -
J gene: TRBJ2-1
CDR3 DNA: TGTGCCAGCAGCTTAAAAAGTTGGTCGGGGGAGCACAATGAGCAGTTCTTC
CDR3 protein: CASSLKSWSGEHNEQFF

V gene: TRBV4-1
clone size: -
D gene: TRBD1
J gene: TRBJ2-1
CDR3 DNA: TGCGCCAGCAGCCAAATCGGGACAGGGGGGGTCAATGAGCAGTTCTTC
CDR3 protein: CASSQIGTGGVNEQFF

V gene: TRBV7-8
clone size: -
D gene: -
J gene: TRBJ1-3
CDR3 DNA: TGTGCCAGCAGCCTCAACACAGGGAGCTCTGGAAACACCATATATTTT
CDR3 protein: CASSLNTGSSGNTIYF

V gene: TRBV7-7
clone size: -
D gene: TRBD2
J gene: TRBJ2-3
CDR3 DNA: TGTGCTAGCAGCCCCCGGGGACTAGCAACAGATACGCAGTATTTT
CDR3 protein: CASSPRGLATDTQYF

V gene: TRBV4-3
clone size: -
D gene: -
J gene: TRBJ2-7
CDR3 DNA: TGCGCCAGCAGCCAGTTAGACAGTTCCTACGAGCAGTACTTC
CDR3 protein: CASSQLDSSYEQYF

V gene: TRBV7-9
clone size: -
D gene: -
J gene: TRBJ2-5
CDR3 DNA: TGTGCCAGCAGCTTAGGGGCCTTGGAGACCCAGTACTTC
CDR3 protein: CASSLGALETQYF

V gene: TRBV5-1
clone size: -
D gene: TRBD1
J gene: TRBJ1-2
CDR3 DNA: TGCGCCAGCAGCTTGGAGGGACAGGGACAGGGCTACACCTTC
CDR3 protein: CASSLEGQGQGYTF

V gene: TRBV7-2
clone size: -
D gene: -
J gene: TRBJ2-2
CDR3 DNA: TGTGCCAGCAGCTTATCTCCACGCGGCACCGGGGAGCTGTTTTTT
CDR3 protein: CASSLSPRGTGELFF

V gene: TRBV27
clone size: -
D gene: TRBD2
J gene: TRBJ2-1
CDR3 DNA: TGTGCCAGCAGTTTATTCTCGAGCGGGGGTAACGGCCTTTCGCAGTTCTTC
CDR3 protein: CASSLFSSGGNGLSQFF

V gene: TRBV28
clone size: -
D gene: TRBD1
J gene: TRBJ1-5
CDR3 DNA: TGTGCCAGCAACGACAGGGGCCCTTATCAGCCCCAGCATTTT
CDR3 protein: CASNDRGPYQPQHF

V gene: TRBV9
clone size: -
D gene: -
J gene: TRBJ1-3
CDR3 DNA: TGTGCCAGCAGCGCGACAGGCTCTGGAAACACCATATATTTT
CDR3 protein: CASSATGSGNTIYF

V gene: TRBV6-6
clone size: -
D gene: -
J gene: TRBJ1-5
CDR3 DNA: TGTGCCAGCAGGGTTAGCAATCAGCCCCAGCATTTT
CDR3 protein: CASRVSNQPQHF

V gene: TRBV4-1
clone size: -
D gene: TRBD1
J gene: TRBJ1-6
CDR3 DNA: TGCGCCAGCAGCCAAGATCAGGGACAGCACATATATAATTCACCCCTCCACTTT
CDR3 protein: CASSQDQGQHIYNSPLHF

V gene: TRBV19
clone size: -
D gene: TRBD1
J gene: TRBJ1-2
CDR3 DNA: TGTGCCAGTAGTCAAAGGACAGGGACGAGGGACTATGGCTACACCTTC
CDR3 protein: CASSQRTGTRDYGYTF

V gene: TRBV6-1
clone size: -
D gene: -
J gene: TRBJ2-2
CDR3 DNA: TGTGCCAGCAGTGTAGACGGGGTCGGCACCGGGGAGCTGTTTTTT
CDR3 protein: CASSVDGVGTGELFF

V gene: TRBV6-6
clone size: -
D gene: -
J gene: TRBJ1-2
CDR3 DNA: TGCGCCAGCAGTCCCCGAGGAGGAGACTATGGCTACACCTTC
CDR3 protein: CASSPRGGDYGYTF